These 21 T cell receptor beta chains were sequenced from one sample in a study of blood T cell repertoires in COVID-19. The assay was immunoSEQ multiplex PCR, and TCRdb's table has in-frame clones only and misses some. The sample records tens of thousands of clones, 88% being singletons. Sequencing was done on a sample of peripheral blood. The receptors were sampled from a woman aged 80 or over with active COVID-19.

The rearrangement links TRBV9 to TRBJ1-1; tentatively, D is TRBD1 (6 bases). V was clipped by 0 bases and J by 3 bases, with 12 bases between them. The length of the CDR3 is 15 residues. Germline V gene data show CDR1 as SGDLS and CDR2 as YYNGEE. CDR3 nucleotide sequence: TGTGCCAGCAGCGTAGAAGTGGGGGCAGACACTGAAGCTTTCTTT. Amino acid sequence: CASSVEVGADTEAFF.

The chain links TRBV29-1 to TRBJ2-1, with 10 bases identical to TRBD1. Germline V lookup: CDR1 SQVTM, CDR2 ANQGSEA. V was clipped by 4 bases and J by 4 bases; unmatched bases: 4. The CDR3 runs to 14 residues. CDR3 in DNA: TGCAGCGTTGGGGACAGGGGAAGGTACAATGAGCAGTTCTTC. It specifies CSVGDRGRYNEQFF.

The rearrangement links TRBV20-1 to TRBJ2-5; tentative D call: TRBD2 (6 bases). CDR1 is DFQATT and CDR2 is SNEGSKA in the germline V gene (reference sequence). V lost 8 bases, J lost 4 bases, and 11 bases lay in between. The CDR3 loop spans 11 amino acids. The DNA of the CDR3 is TGCAGTCCCGGGAGAGGAGAGACCCAGTACTTC. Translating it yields CSPGRGETQYF.

The CDR3 reads CASSPGTADTQYF. The CDR3 DNA is TGTGCCAGCAGCCCGGGGACTGCGGATACGCAGTATTTT. This sequence joins TRBV11-2 and TRBJ2-3; TRBD2 is a possible D gene (6 bases). The CDR3 length is 13 residues. Trimming took 5 bases from V and 6 from J, leaving 12 bases between them. CDR1 is SGHAT, CDR2 FQNNGV, per germline.

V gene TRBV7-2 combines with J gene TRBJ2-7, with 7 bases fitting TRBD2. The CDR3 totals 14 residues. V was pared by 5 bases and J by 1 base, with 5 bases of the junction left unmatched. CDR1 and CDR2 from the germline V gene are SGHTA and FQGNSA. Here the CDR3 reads CASSQAGRSYEQYF. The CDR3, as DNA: TGTGCCAGCAGCCAAGCGGGAAGGTCCTACGAGCAGTACTTC.

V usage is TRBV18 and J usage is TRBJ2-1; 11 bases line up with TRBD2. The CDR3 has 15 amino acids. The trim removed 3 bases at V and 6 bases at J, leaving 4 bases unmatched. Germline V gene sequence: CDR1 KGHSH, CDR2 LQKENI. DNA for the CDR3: TGTGCCAGCTCACCCCTAGCGGGAGGAGGCAATGAGCAGTTCTTC. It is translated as CASSPLAGGGNEQFF. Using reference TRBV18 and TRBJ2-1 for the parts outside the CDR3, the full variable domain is NAGVMQNPRHLVRRRGQEARLRCSPMKGHSHVYWYRQLPEEGLKFMVYLQKENIIDESGMPKERFSAEFPKEGPSILRIQQVVRGDSAAYFCASSPLAGGGNEQFFGPGTRLTVL.

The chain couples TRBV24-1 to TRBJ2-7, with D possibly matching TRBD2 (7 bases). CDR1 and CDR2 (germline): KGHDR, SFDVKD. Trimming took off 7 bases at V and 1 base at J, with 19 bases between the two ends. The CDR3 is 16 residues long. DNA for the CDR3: TGTGCCACCAGCGGGGGGCGGGAAGGGTCGTCCTACGAGCAGTACTTC. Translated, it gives CATSGGREGSSYEQYF.

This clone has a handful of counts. The CDR3 loop is CASSQPQAPYEQYF. DNA of the CDR3: TGCGCCAGCAGCCAGCCCCAAGCCCCCTACGAGCAGTACTTC. The V call is TRBV4-1, the J call TRBJ2-7; D call uncertain. V lost 3 bases to trimming and J lost 2 bases, with 11 bases between them. This CDR3 has 14 amino acids. Germline-derived CDR1 and CDR2 are MGHRA and YSYEKL.

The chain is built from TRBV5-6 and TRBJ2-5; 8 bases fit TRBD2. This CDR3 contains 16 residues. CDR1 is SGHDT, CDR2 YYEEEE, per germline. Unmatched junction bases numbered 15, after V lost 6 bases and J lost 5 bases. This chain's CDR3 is CASIASSGGDWETQYF. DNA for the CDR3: TGTGCCAGCATCGCCTCATCGGGAGGGGACTGGGAGACCCAGTACTTC.

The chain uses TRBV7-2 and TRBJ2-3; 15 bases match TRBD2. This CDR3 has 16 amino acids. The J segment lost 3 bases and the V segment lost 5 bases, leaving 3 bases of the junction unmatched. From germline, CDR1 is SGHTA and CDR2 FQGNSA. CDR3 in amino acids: CASSTGLAGGTDTQYF. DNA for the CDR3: TGTGCCAGCAGCACAGGACTAGCGGGAGGGACAGATACGCAGTATTTT. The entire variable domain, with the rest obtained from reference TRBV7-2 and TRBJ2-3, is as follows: GAGVSQSPSNKVTEKGKDVELRCDPISGHTALYWYRQSLGQGLEFLIYFQGNSAPDKSGLPSDRFSAERTGGSVSTLTIQRTQQEDSAVYLCASSTGLAGGTDTQYFGPGTRLTVL.

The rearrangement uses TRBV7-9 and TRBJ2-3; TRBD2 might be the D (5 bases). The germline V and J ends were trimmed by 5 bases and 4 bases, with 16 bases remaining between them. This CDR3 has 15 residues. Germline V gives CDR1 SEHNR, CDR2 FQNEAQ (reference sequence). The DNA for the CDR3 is TGTGCCAGCAGCCCGTTGACTAACTGGGCAGATACGCAGTATTTT. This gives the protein CASSPLTNWADTQYF.

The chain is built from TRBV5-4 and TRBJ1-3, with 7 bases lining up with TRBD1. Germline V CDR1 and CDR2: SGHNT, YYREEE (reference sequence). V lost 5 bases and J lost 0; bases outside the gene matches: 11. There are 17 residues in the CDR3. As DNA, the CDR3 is TGTGCCAGCAGTATGGCCCAGGGGGGAGTCTCTGGAAACACCATATATTTT. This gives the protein CASSMAQGGVSGNTIYF. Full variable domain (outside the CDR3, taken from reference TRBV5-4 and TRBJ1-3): ETGVTQSPTHLIKTRGQQVTLRCSSQSGHNTVSWYQQALGQGPQFIFQYYREEENGRGNFPPRFSGLQFPNYSSELNVNALELDDSALYLCASSMAQGGVSGNTIYFGEGSWLTVV.

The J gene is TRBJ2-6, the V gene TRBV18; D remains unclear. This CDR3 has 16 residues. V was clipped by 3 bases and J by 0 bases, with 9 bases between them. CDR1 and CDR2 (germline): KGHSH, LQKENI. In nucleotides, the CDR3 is TGTGCCAGCTCACCGGCTTATTTCTCTGGGGCCAACGTCCTGACTTTC. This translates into CASSPAYFSGANVLTF.

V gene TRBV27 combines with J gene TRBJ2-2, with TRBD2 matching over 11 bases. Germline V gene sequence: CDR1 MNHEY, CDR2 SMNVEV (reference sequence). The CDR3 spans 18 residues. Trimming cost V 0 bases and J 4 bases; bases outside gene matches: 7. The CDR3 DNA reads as TGTGCCAGCAGTTTATCGACGAGTAGCGGGAGGGTCACCGGGGAGCTGTTTTTT. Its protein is CASSLSTSSGRVTGELFF.

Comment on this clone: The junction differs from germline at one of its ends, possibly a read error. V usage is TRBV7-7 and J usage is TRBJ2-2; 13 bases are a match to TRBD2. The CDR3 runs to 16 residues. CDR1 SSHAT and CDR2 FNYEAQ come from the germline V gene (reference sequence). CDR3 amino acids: CASSRLAGGNTGELFF. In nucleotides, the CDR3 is TGTGCTAGCAGCCGACTAGCGGGAGGGAACACCGGGGAGCTGTTTTTT. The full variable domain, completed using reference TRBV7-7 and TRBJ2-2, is GAGVSQSPRYKVTKRGQDVTLRCDPISSHATLYWYQQALGQGPEFLTYFNYEAQPDKSGLPSDRFSAERPEGSISTLTIQRTEQRDSAMYRCASSRLAGGNTGELFFGEGSRLTVL.

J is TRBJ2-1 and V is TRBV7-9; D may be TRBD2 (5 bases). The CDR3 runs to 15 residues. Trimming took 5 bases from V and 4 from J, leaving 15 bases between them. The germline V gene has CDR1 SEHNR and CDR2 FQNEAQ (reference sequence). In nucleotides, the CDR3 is TGTGCCAGCAGCAAGAAAACCGGGGAGTACAATGAGCAGTTCTTC. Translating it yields CASSKKTGEYNEQFF.

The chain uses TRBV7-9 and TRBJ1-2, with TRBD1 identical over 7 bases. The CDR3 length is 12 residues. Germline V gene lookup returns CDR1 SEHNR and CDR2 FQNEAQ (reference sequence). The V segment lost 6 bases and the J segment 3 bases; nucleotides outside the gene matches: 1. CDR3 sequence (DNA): TGTGCCAGCAGAGGGGGCGACTATGGCTACACCTTC. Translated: CASRGGDYGYTF.

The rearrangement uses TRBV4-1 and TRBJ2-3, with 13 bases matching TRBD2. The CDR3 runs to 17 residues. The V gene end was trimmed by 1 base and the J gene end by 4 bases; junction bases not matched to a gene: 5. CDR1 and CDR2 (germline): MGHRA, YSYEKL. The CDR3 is CASSQASTSGRADTQYF. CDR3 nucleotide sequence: TGCGCCAGCAGCCAAGCCTCCACTAGCGGGAGGGCAGATACGCAGTATTTT.

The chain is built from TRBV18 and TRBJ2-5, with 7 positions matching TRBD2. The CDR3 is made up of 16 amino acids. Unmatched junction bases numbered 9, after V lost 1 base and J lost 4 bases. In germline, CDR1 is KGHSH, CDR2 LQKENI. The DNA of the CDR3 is TGTGCCAGCTCACCACTTATGGGGAGGGCAGGAGAGACCCAGTACTTC. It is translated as CASSPLMGRAGETQYF.

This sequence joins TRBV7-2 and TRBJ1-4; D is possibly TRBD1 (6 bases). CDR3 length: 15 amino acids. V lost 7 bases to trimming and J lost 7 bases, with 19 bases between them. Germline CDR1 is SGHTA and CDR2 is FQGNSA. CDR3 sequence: CASNPGPRGGEKLFF. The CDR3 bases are TGTGCCAGCAACCCGGGGCCCCGAGGGGGTGAAAAACTGTTTTTT.

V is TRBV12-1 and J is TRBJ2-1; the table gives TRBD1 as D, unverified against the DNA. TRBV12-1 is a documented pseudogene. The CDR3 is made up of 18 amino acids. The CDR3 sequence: CASSFALYRDIGYNEQFF. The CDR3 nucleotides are TGTGCCAGCAGCTTTGCCCTTTACCGGGACATTGGATACAATGAGCAGTTCTTC.